In its sample, the clone carrying this T cell receptor (beta chain) was seen many times. The same CDR3 also results from other DNA sequences found in this sample. Trimming at V came to 8 bases and at J to 1 base, leaving 7 bases not matched to a gene. Germline V lookup: CDR1 LNHDA, CDR2 SQIVND (reference sequence). This CDR3 comprises 16 residues. Authors' processing steps: Reference gene primer amplification gave estimated nucleated cell counts. Profiled with immunoSEQ multiplex PCR; TCRdb holds only in-frame clones, not every one. The V and J calls and the clone size are those of that table, but D and trimming were determined from the DNA. The repertoire includes over 150,000 clones, about 85% of them detected once, and approximately 0.6% sits in the top ten. The source of the sample is a study of blood T cell repertoires in COVID-19. For the study at large: Nucleic acid was either cDNA or gDNA, and it came from T cells, B-cell-depleted T cells, or PBMCs.

This rearrangement joins TRBV19 to TRBJ1-4; 10 bases are a match to TRBD1. The sample consisted of peripheral blood. The source is a man aged 55 to 70 with COVID-19, enrolled during active disease. CDR3: CASSDRGLETNEKLFF. The DNA of the CDR3 is TGTGCCAGTTCTGACAGGGGGCTGGAAACTAATGAAAAACTGTTTTTT.